Following are 5 T cell receptor beta chains from one sample sequenced in a study of blood T cells in healthy people across ages. A sample-barcoded 5' primer and a J-beta primer mix were used in a second PCR of roughly 7 to 12 cycles. TCRdb passed the 5' RACE reads through MiXCR, listing each CDR3 protein once. The sample includes hundreds of thousands of distinct CDR3 sequences, 27% of them seen just once. The data also belong to a second study, concerning T cells of mothers and their children.

Sequencing used blood. Receptors originate from a boy aged 2 to 10 in good health.

This clonotype was detected only a few times. The chain has TRBV20-1 and TRBJ2-2, with a weak D call TRBD2 (6 bases). Trimming pared 2 bases from V and 5 bases from J, leaving 18 bases between. The CDR3 is 16 residues long. Germline-derived CDR1 and CDR2 are DFQATT and SNEGSKA (reference sequence). DNA for the CDR3: TGCAGTGCTAGACCGCTGTTGGGGGGAGAGACCGGGGAGCTGTTTTTT. This encodes CSARPLLGGETGELFF.

This clonotype occurred a few times. The chain recombines TRBV27 with TRBJ2-3; 9 nucleotides match TRBD2. CDR1 is MNHEY, CDR2 SMNVEV, per germline (reference sequence). The CDR3 has 16 amino acids. Germline trimming cut 3 bases from V and 4 bases from J; bases unmatched to any gene: 8. Here the CDR3 reads CASSLLAGAPADTQYF. CDR3 nucleotides: TGTGCCAGCAGTTTGTTAGCGGGAGCCCCGGCAGATACGCAGTATTTT.

This clonotype has at least ten counts. The chain is built from TRBV7-2 and TRBJ2-7; 8 bases map to TRBD1. CDR1 is SGHTA, CDR2 FQGNSA, per germline. Germline trimming cut 1 base from V and 5 bases from J; bases unmatched to any gene: 4. This CDR3 has 14 amino acids. The CDR3 region has the DNA TGTGCCAGCAGCTTAGGGACAGGGTCCCACGAGCAGTACTTC. This gives the protein CASSLGTGSHEQYF.

This clonotype has a handful of counts. This rearrangement joins TRBV10-3 to TRBJ2-3, with TRBD2 identical over 8 bases. The germline V gene has CDR1 ENHRY and CDR2 SYGVKD. V lost 6 bases, J lost 0 bases, and 8 bases stayed unmatched. The CDR3 is 16 residues long. The CDR3 region has the DNA TGTGCCATCAGCATACTAGCGGTCTCTAGCACAGATACGCAGTATTTT. Protein: CAISILAVSSTDTQYF.

The chain carries TRBV18 and TRBJ2-5; 10 bases are shared with TRBD2. The better agreement between TRBJ2-7 and the DNA end casts doubt on the J call. The CDR3 runs to 15 residues. Germline CDR1 reads KGHSH; CDR2 reads LQKENI. The CDR3 is CASSSGLAEDYEQYF. The CDR3 DNA follows: TGTGCCAGCTCATCAGGACTAGCGGAGGACTACGAGCAGTACTTC.